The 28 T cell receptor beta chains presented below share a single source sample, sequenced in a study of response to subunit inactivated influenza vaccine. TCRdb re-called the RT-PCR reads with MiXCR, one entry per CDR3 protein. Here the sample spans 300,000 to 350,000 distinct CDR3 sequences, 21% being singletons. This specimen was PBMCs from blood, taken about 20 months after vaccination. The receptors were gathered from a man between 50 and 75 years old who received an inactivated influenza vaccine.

The CDR3 loop reads CSAQGAFNTGELFF. In nucleotides, the CDR3 is TGCAGTGCTCAAGGGGCCTTTAACACCGGGGAGCTGTTTTTT. This sequence joins TRBV20-1 and TRBJ2-2; maybe TRBD1 (5 bases). The germline gives CDR1 DFQATT, CDR2 SNEGSKA (reference sequence). Trimming took off 5 bases at V and 2 bases at J, with 12 bases between the two ends. This CDR3 region has 14 residues.

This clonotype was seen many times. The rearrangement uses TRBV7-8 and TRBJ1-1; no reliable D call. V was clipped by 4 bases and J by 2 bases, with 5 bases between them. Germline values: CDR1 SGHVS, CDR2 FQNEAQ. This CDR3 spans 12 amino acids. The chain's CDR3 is CASSSSNTEAFF. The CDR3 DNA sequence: TGTGCCAGCAGCTCGAGTAACACTGAAGCTTTCTTT.

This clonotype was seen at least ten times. The DNA for the CDR3 is TGTGCCAGCAGTCCCGGACAGGGGGCGGTTTATTCACCCCTCCACTTT. Its protein product is CASSPGQGAVYSPLHF. The V and J genes are TRBV28 and TRBJ1-6, with 11 bases aligning to TRBD1. Germline CDR1 is MDHEN and CDR2 is SYDVKM. This CDR3 region has 16 residues. The V and J ends lost 5 bases and 8 bases, in that order; junction bases with no gene match: 8.

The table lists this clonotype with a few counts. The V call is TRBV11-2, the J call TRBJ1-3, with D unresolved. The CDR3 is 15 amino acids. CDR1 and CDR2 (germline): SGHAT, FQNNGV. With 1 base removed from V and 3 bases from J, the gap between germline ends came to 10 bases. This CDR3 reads CASSLAFQSGNTIYF. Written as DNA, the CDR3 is TGTGCCAGCAGCTTAGCGTTCCAGAGTGGAAACACCATATATTTT.

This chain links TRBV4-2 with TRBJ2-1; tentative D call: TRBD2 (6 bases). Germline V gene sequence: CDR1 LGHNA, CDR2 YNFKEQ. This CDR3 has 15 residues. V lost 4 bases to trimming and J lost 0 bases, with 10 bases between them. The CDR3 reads CASSRRDDSYNEQFF. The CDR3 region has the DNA TGTGCCAGCAGCCGGAGGGACGACTCCTACAATGAGCAGTTCTTC.

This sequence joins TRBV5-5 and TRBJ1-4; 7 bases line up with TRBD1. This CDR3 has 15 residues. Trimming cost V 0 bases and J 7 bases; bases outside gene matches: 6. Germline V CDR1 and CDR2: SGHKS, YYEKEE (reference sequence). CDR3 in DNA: TGTGCCAGCAGCTTGGTGGGACAGAGGGGTGAAAAACTGTTTTTT. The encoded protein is CASSLVGQRGEKLFF.

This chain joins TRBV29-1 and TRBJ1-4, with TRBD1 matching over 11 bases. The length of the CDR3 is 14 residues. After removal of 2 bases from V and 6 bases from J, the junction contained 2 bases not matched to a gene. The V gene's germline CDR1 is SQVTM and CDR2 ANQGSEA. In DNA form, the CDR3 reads TGCAGCGTTGAAATGGACAGGGGGCATGAAAAACTGTTTTTT. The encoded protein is CSVEMDRGHEKLFF.

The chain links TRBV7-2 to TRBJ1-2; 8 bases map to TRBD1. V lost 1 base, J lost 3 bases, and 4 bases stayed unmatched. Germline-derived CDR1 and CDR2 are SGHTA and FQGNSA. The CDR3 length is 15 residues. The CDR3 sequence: CASSLGSTGDYGYTF. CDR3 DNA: TGTGCCAGCAGCTTAGGATCGACAGGGGACTATGGCTACACCTTC.

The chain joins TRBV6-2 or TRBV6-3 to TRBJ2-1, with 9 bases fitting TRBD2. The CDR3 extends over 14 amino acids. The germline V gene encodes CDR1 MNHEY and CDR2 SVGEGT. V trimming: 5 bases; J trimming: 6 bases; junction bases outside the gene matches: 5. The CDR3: CASSRSGSSNEQFF. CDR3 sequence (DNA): TGTGCCAGCAGTCGTAGCGGGAGCAGCAATGAGCAGTTCTTC.

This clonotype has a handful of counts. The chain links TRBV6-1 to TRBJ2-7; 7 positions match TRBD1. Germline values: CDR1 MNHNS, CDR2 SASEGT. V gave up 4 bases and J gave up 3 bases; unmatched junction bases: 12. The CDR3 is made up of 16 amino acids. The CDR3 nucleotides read TGTGCCAGCAGTGCCACCTTACAGGGGCGAGTCTACGAGCAGTACTTC. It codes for CASSATLQGRVYEQYF.

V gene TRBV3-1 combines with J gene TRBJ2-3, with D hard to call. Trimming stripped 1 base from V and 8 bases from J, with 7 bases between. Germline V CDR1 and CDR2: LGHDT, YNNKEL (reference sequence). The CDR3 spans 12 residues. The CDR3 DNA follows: TGTGCCAGCAGCCAAGGGCCAGGTACGCAGTATTTT. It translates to CASSQGPGTQYF.

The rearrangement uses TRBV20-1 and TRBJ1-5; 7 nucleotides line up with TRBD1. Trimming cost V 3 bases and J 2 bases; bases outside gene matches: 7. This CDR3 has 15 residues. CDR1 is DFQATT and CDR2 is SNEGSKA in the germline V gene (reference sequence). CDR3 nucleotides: TGCAGTGCTAGGCGGGGACAGTGGGGCAATCAGCCCCAGCATTTT. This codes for CSARRGQWGNQPQHF.

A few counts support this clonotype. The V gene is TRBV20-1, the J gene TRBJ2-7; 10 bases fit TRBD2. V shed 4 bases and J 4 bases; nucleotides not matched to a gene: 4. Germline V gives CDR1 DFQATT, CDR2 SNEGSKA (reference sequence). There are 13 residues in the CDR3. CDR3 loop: CSAKVSGRYEQYF. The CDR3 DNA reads TGCAGTGCTAAGGTTAGCGGGAGGTACGAGCAGTACTTC.

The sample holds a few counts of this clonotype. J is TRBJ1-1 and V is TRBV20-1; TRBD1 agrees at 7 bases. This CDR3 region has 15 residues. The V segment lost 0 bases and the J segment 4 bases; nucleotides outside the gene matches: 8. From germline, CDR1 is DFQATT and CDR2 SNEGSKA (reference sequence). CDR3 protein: CSAREQLSGGTEAFF. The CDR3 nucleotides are TGCAGTGCTAGAGAGCAACTATCAGGGGGCACTGAAGCTTTCTTT.

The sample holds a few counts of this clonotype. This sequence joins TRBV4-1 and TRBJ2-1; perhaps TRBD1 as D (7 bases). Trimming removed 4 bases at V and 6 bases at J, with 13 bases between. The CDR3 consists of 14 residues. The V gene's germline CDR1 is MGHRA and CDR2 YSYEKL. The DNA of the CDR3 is TGCGCCAGCAGCCTCTTCAGGGGGGCCAATGAGCAGTTCTTC. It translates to CASSLFRGANEQFF.

CDR3 DNA: TGCAGTGCTAGAGTCCTAGCGGAACCGACCTACGAGCAGTACTTC. Its translation is CSARVLAEPTYEQYF. The rearrangement uses TRBV20-1 and TRBJ2-7, with 7 nucleotides matching TRBD2. The germline gives CDR1 DFQATT, CDR2 SNEGSKA (reference sequence). Trimming took 1 base from V and 2 from J; bases not matched to a gene: 8. The CDR3 spans 15 residues.

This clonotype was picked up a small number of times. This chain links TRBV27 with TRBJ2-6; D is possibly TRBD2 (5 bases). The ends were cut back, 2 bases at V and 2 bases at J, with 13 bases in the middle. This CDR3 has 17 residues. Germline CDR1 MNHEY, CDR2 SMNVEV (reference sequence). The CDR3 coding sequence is TGTGCCAGCAGTTTAGAGGGTCGGCACACTGGGGCCAACGTCCTGACTTTC. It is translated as CASSLEGRHTGANVLTF.

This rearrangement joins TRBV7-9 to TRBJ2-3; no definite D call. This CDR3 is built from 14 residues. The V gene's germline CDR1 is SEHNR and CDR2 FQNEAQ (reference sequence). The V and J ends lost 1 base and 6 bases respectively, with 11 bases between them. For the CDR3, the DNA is TGTGCCAGCAGCTTAGGAGGACGGTTTGATACGCAGTATTTT. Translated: CASSLGGRFDTQYF.

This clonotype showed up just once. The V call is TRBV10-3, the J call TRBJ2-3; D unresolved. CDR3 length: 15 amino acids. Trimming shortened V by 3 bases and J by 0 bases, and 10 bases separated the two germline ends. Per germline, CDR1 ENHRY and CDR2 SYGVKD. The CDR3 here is CAISDSGASTDTQYF. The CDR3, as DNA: TGTGCCATCAGTGACAGTGGAGCTAGCACAGATACGCAGTATTTT.

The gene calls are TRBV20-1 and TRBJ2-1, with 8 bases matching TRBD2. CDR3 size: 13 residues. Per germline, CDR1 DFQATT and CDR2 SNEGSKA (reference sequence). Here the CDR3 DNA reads TGCAGGGCAACTAGCGGCTCCTACAATGAGCAGTTCTTC. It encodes CRATSGSYNEQFF.

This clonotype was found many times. The DNA for the CDR3 is TGTGCCAGCAGCGTATCCAGGGCCCAATTCCATGGCTACACCTTC. Its protein is CASSVSRAQFHGYTF. The rearrangement joins TRBV9 to TRBJ1-2; tentatively, D is TRBD1 (5 bases). Trimming shortened V by 1 base and J by 6 bases, and 16 bases separated the two germline ends. Germline CDR1 and CDR2: SGDLS and YYNGEE. The length of the CDR3 is 15 residues.

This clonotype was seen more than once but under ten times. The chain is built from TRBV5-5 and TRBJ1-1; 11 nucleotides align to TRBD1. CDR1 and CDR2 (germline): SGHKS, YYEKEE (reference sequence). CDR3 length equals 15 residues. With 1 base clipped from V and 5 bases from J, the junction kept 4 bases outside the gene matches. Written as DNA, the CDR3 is TGTGCCAGCAGCTTGTTGGGACAGGGGGAAACTGAAGCTTTCTTT. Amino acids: CASSLLGQGETEAFF.

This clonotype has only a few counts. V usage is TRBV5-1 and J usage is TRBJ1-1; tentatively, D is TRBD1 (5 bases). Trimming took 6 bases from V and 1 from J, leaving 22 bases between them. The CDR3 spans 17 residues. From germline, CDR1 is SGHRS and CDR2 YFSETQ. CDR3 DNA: TGCGCCAGCAACCCGTACCTTTGGTCAGGGCAGAACACTGAAGCTTTCTTT. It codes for CASNPYLWSGQNTEAFF.

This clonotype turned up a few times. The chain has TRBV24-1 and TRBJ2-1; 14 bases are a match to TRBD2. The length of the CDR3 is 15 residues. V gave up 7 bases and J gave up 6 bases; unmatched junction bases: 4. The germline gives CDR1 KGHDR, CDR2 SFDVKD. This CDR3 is CATRGLAGEGNEQFF. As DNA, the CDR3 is TGTGCCACCAGGGGACTAGCGGGAGAGGGCAATGAGCAGTTCTTC.

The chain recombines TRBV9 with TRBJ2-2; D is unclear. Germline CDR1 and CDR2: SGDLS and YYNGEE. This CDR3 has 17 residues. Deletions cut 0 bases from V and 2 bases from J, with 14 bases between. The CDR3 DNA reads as TGTGCCAGCAGCGTAGCGCAGAGGAGACCTAACACCGGGGAGCTGTTTTTT. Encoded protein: CASSVAQRRPNTGELFF.

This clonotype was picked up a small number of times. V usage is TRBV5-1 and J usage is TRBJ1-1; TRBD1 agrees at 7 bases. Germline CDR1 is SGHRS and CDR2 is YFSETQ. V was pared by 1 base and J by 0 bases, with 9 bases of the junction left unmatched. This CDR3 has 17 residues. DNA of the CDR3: TGCGCCAGCAGCTTGTCGGGACAGACCCTCATGAACACTGAAGCTTTCTTT. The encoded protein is CASSLSGQTLMNTEAFF.

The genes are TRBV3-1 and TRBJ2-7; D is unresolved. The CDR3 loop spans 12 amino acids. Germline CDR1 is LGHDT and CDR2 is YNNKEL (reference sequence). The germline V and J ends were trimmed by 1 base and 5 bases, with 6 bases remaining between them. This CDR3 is CASSQVPHEQYF. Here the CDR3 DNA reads TGTGCCAGCAGCCAAGTCCCCCACGAGCAGTACTTC.

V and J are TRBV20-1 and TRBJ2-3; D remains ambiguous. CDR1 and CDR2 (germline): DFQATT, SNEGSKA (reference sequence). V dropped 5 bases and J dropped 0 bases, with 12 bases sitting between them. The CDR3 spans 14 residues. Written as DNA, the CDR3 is TGCAGTGCTCGGACGCCCGACAGCACAGATACGCAGTATTTT. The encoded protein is CSARTPDSTDTQYF.